This paragraph reports one T cell receptor beta chain. Its antigen remains unknown. The data were produced by immunoSEQ multiplex PCR, yet TCRdb's version contains in-frame clones alone and is incomplete. Among around 39,000 clones, around 89% were seen once, and the ten largest hold around 4%. The record originates from a study of OX40 agonist ivuxolimab in advanced cancers. Whole-study findings and limits: Determination of antigen specificity was not performed for the expanded peripheral T cells.

The germline V gene has CDR1 MDHEN and CDR2 SYDVKM. CDR3 length: 15 residues. After removal of 4 bases from V and 0 bases from J, the junction contained 6 bases not matched to a gene. Any history of autoimmune disease or systemic immunosuppression disqualified patients. J is TRBJ2-7 and V is TRBV28; 7 bases align to TRBD1. This material consisted of CD4+ or CD8+ T cells sorted from blood, taken in a trial of the OX40 agonist ivuxolimab. The clonotype originates from an adult with an advanced solid tumor such as melanoma, head and neck, liver or kidney cancer. CDR3 coding DNA: TGTGCCAGCAGTTCTGGACAGGCGTACTCCTACGAGCAGTACTTC. Amino acids: CASSSGQAYSYEQYF. Variable domain in full (rest from reference TRBV28 and TRBJ2-7): DVKVTQSSRYLVKRTGEKVFLECVQDMDHENMFWYRQDPGLGLRLIYFSYDVKMKEKGDIPEGYSVSREKKERFSLILESASTNQTSMYLCASSSGQAYSYEQYFGPGTRLTVT.